This entry lists 9 T cell receptor beta chains sequenced from one sample in a study of OX40 agonist ivuxolimab in advanced cancers. Profiling relied on immunoSEQ multiplex PCR, and the TCRdb table lists in-frame clones only, not all of them. The sample includes 55,000 to 60,000 clones, roughly four fifths seen only once; the top ten take 0.75%. Sequencing was performed on CD4+ or CD8+ T cells sorted from blood, taken in a trial of the OX40 agonist ivuxolimab. The receptors come from an adult with an advanced solid tumor such as melanoma, head and neck, liver or kidney cancer.

A word on this clone: The germline gene is not matched at one end of the junction; a read error may be the cause. This chain joins TRBV6-5 and TRBJ1-4; D not resolved. Germline assignment: CDR1 MNHEY and CDR2 SVGAGI. The CDR3 totals 16 residues. CDR3 in amino acids: CANSYSITSTNEKLFF. CDR3 in DNA: TGTGCCAACAGTTACTCGATCACCTCAACTAATGAAAAACTGTTTTTT.

J is TRBJ2-7 and V is TRBV7-8, with TRBD1 matching over 8 bases. CDR3 length equals 15 residues. CDR1 SGHVS and CDR2 FQNEAQ come from the germline V gene. J gave up 3 bases and V 6 bases, and 10 bases lay outside the gene matches. The CDR3 nucleotides are TGTGCCAGCAGGAAACGTGAACAGGGGGGCTACGAGCAGTACTTC. Protein product: CASRKREQGGYEQYF.

The V call is TRBV5-1, the J call TRBJ2-7; the D gene is possibly TRBD2 (6 bases). CDR3 length equals 15 residues. Trimming shortened V by 0 bases and J by 0 bases, and 10 bases separated the two germline ends. Germline lookup yields CDR1 SGHRS and CDR2 YFSETQ. CDR3 sequence: CASSLGDWASYEQYF. As DNA, the CDR3 is TGCGCCAGCAGCTTGGGGGACTGGGCCTCCTACGAGCAGTACTTC.

The chain couples TRBV6-6 to TRBJ2-7; tentatively, D is TRBD1 or TRBD2 (6 bases each). V lost 6 bases and J 6 bases, leaving 15 bases between the germline ends. Looked up from germline, CDR1 is MNHNY and CDR2 is SVGAGI (reference sequence). There are 13 residues in the CDR3. CDR3 nucleotide sequence: TGTGCCAGCAGCCACGGCTGGGGGGCCGAGCAGTACTTC. Translating gives CASSHGWGAEQYF.

This sequence joins TRBV5-1 and TRBJ1-3, with a possible D match to TRBD1 (6 bases). The CDR3 has 14 residues. V was cut by 7 bases and J by 0 bases, with 11 bases left in between. The V gene's germline CDR1 is SGHRS and CDR2 YFSETQ. CDR3: CASQTGSSGNTIYF. CDR3 nucleotide sequence: TGCGCCAGCCAAACAGGGAGCTCTGGAAACACCATATATTTT. Using reference TRBV5-1 and TRBJ1-3 for the parts outside the CDR3, the full variable domain is KAGVTQTPRYLIKTRGQQVTLSCSPISGHRSVSWYQQTPGQGLQFLFEYFSETQRNKGNFPGRFSGRQFSNSRSEMNVSTLELGDSALYLCASQTGSSGNTIYFGEGSWLTVV.

This clone came up a few times. V and J are TRBV6-5 and TRBJ2-7, with 11 bases fitting TRBD1. This CDR3 comprises 15 residues. The trim removed 4 bases at V and 4 bases at J, leaving 6 bases unmatched. Germline lookup yields CDR1 MNHEY and CDR2 SVGAGI. The DNA of the CDR3 is TGTGCCAGCAGTTCCAGGACAGGGGGCGCATACGAGCAGTACTTC. Its translation is CASSSRTGGAYEQYF.

This rearrangement joins TRBV5-1 to TRBJ1-4, with unresolved D. Looked up from germline, CDR1 is SGHRS and CDR2 is YFSETQ. Trimming stripped 0 bases from V and 4 bases from J, with 13 bases between. This CDR3 has 16 amino acids. This CDR3 reads CASSLVVGQINEKLFF. CDR3 nucleotides: TGCGCCAGCAGCTTGGTTGTCGGTCAGATTAATGAAAAACTGTTTTTT.

The chain recombines TRBV11-3 with TRBJ1-6; D gene ambiguous. Germline CDR1 SGHNT, CDR2 YENEEA. Trimming stripped 4 bases from V and 1 base from J, with 8 bases between. The CDR3 sequence is 15 residues long. The CDR3 bases are TGTGCCAGCAGCTCGTCCGGATCCTATAATTCACCCCTCCACTTT. Its protein product is CASSSSGSYNSPLHF.

V and J are TRBV5-8 and TRBJ2-2; tentative D call: TRBD1 (5 bases). Germline V gene data show CDR1 as SGHTS and CDR2 as YDEGEE. The germline V and J ends were trimmed by 0 bases and 1 base, with 7 bases remaining between them. The CDR3 spans 15 residues. DNA for the CDR3: TGTGCCAGCAGCTTGGGGACACTGAACACCGGGGAGCTGTTTTTT. Its protein is CASSLGTLNTGELFF.